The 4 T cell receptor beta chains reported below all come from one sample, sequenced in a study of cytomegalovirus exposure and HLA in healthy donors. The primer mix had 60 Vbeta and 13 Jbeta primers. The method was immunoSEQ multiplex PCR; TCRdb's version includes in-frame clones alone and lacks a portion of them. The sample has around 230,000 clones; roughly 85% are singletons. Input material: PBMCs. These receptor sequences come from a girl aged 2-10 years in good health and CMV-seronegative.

CDR3 loop: CASGSRWQGTDTQYF. The CDR3 bases are TGTGCCAGCGGGTCGAGGTGGCAGGGGACAGATACGCAGTATTTT. The J gene is TRBJ2-3, the V gene TRBV6-1; a possible D gene is TRBD1 (6 bases). Trimming pared 8 bases from V and 3 bases from J, leaving 18 bases between. Germline-derived CDR1 and CDR2 are MNHNS and SASEGT. This CDR3 contains 15 residues.

CDR3 DNA: TGTGCCTGGAGTAAAGAAAGGACTAGCGCTTACAATGAGCAGTTCTTC. Its translation is CAWSKERTSAYNEQFF. The J gene is TRBJ2-1, the V gene TRBV30; 9 bases line up with TRBD2. This CDR3 region has 16 residues. The ends lost 2 bases at V and 4 bases at J; junction bases unmatched: 9. Germline loops: CDR1 GTSNPN, CDR2 SVGIG (reference sequence). The full variable domain, completed using reference TRBV30 and TRBJ2-1, is SQTIHQWPATLVQPVGSPLSLECTVEGTSNPNLYWYRQAAGRGLQLLFYSVGIGQISSEVPQNLSASRPQDRQFILSSKKLLLSDSGFYLCAWSKERTSAYNEQFFGPGTRLTVL.

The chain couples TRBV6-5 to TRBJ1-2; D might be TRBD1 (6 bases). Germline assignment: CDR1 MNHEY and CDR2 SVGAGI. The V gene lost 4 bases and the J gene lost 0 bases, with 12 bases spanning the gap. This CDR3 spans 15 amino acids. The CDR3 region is CASSFYRAANYGYTF. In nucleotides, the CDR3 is TGTGCCAGCAGTTTTTACAGGGCAGCTAACTATGGCTACACCTTC.

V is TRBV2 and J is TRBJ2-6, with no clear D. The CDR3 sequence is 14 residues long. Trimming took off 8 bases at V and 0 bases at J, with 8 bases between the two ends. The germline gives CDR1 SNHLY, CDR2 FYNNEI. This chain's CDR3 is CASLVSSGANVLTF. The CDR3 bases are TGTGCCAGCTTGGTTAGCTCTGGGGCCAACGTCCTGACTTTC.